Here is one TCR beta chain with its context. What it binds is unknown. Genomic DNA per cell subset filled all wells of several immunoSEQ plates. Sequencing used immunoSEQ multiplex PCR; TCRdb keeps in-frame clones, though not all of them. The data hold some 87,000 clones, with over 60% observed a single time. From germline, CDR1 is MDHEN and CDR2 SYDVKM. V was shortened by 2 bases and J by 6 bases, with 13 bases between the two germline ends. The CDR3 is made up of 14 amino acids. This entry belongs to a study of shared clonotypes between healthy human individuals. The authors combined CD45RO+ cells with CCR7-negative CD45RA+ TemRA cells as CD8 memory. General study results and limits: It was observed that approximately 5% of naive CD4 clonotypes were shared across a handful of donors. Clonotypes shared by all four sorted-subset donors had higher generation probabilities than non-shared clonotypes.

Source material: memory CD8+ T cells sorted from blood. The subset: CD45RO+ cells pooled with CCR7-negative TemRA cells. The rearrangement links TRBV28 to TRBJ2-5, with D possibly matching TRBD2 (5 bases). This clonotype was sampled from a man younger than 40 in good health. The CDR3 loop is CASSLEGAAKTQYF. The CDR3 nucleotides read TGTGCCAGCAGTTTAGAGGGAGCGGCGAAGACCCAGTACTTC.